Shown below are 32 T cell receptor beta chains from a single sample sequenced in a study of cytomegalovirus exposure and HLA in healthy donors (dated by TCRdb to about 2017). The library was obtained by the immunoSEQ multiplex PCR assay. The multiplex PCR relied on a mix of 60 forward primers for TCR Vbeta segments and 13 reverse primers for TCR Jbeta segments. TCRdb took this table from immuneACCESS and kept in-frame rearrangements with V and J called. Such tables lack part of the clones; where checked against another copy, unresolved V genes explain under half of the gap, and the rest is unexplained. This sample is represented by about 160,000 clones; around 83% of them were singletons. The ten largest clones capture roughly 6.7% of the sample. The sequencing sample was made of PBMCs. The receptors originated from a man aged 50 to 60 in good health and CMV-seropositive.

The chain has TRBV4-2 and TRBJ2-1, with 8 nucleotides matching TRBD2. This CDR3 contains 16 residues. Looked up from germline, CDR1 is LGHNA and CDR2 is YNFKEQ. V lost 1 base to trimming and J lost 5 bases; unmatched junction nucleotides: 7. The DNA for the CDR3 is TGTGCCAGCAGCCAAGTAAAGGGACTAGTGAACAATGAGCAGTTCTTC. Translation: CASSQVKGLVNNEQFF.

CDR3 residues: CASSLFTGVSDTEAFF. The DNA of the CDR3 is TGTGCCAGCAGCCTATTTACAGGGGTTAGTGACACTGAAGCTTTCTTT. The chain has TRBV14 and TRBJ1-1; the match to TRBD1 covers 7 bases. V trimming: 4 bases; J trimming: 3 bases; junction bases outside the gene matches: 11. This CDR3 has 16 amino acids. Germline V gene sequence: CDR1 SGHDN, CDR2 FVKESK.

The rearrangement links TRBV19 to TRBJ1-2; 7 bases map to TRBD1. In germline, CDR1 is LNHDA, CDR2 SQIVND (reference sequence). Losses at the gene ends were 10 bases for V and 5 bases for J; bases not matched to a gene: 13. The CDR3 consists of 14 residues. The CDR3 sequence: CATSQGPDLYGYTF. The CDR3 DNA reads TGTGCCACCTCACAGGGGCCCGACTTATATGGCTACACCTTC. Based on the CDR3 plus reference TRBV19 and TRBJ1-2, the full variable domain is DGGITQSPKYLFRKEGQNVTLSCEQNLNHDAMYWYRQDPGQGLRLIYYSQIVNDFQKGDIAEGYSVSREKKESFPLTVTSAQKNPTAFYLCATSQGPDLYGYTFGSGTRLTVV.

This clone appeared a few times. The V and J genes are TRBV27 and TRBJ2-1; tentative D call: TRBD2 (6 bases). Trimming removed 6 bases at V and 14 bases at J, with 17 bases between. Germline CDR1 is MNHEY and CDR2 is SMNVEV (reference sequence). The CDR3 is 12 amino acids. For the CDR3, the DNA is TGTGCCAGCAGCCGACTAGAAGGTGTTGAGTTCTTC. Translated: CASSRLEGVEFF.

The rearrangement joins TRBV7-7 to TRBJ2-3, with TRBD2 identical over 9 bases. Germline CDR1 SSHAT, CDR2 FNYEAQ (reference sequence). The length of the CDR3 is 15 residues. Unmatched junction bases numbered 4, after V lost 3 bases and J lost 3 bases. CDR3 sequence reads: CASSLGLAKTDTQYF. The CDR3 nucleotides read TGTGCCAGCAGCTTGGGACTAGCCAAGACAGATACGCAGTATTTT.

The chain is built from TRBV28 and TRBJ1-6; 12 bases map to TRBD1. CDR1 and CDR2 from the germline V gene are MDHEN and SYDVKM. V was pared by 6 bases and J by 14 bases, with 14 bases of the junction left unmatched. The CDR3 is 16 residues long. The CDR3 reads CASSPGTGGPLGALHF. CDR3 sequence (DNA): TGTGCCAGCAGCCCCGGGACAGGGGGCCCCCTAGGAGCCCTCCACTTT.

The J gene is TRBJ1-2, the V gene TRBV25-1; D may be TRBD1 (6 bases). The ends were cut back, 4 bases at V and 4 bases at J, with 19 bases in the middle. The germline gives CDR1 MGHDK, CDR2 SYGVNS. This CDR3 region has 16 residues. The CDR3 sequence: CASSARQEPIPYGYTF. The CDR3 DNA is TGTGCCAGCAGTGCCCGACAGGAACCCATACCCTATGGCTACACCTTC.

In the case of this clone: One end of the junction fails to match germline, which may point to a read error. The chain carries TRBV10-2 and TRBJ2-2; maybe TRBD2 (5 bases). The CDR3 runs to 12 residues. Germline loops: CDR1 WSHSY, CDR2 SAAADI. The CDR3 nucleotides are TGCGCCAGCAGTGTTAACACCGGGGAGCTGCTTTTT. This translates into CASSVNTGELLF.

The genes are TRBV11-2 and TRBJ2-5; D is undetermined. CDR3 length: 15 amino acids. Trimming removed 5 bases from V and 1 base from J, with 14 bases in between. The V gene's germline CDR1 is SGHAT and CDR2 FQNNGV. CDR3 bases: TGTGCCAGCAGCCTCGAGCGCGTACCCCAAGAGACCCAGTACTTC. Residues: CASSLERVPQETQYF. Full variable domain (rest looked up from reference TRBV11-2 and TRBJ2-5): EAGVAQSPRYKIIEKRQSVAFWCNPISGHATLYWYQQILGQGPKLLIQFQNNGVVDDSQLPKDRFSAERLKGVDSTLKIQPAKLEDSAVYLCASSLERVPQETQYFGPGTRLLVL.

The chain links TRBV5-8 to TRBJ1-4, with TRBD1 matching 8 bases. V was clipped by 4 bases and J by 4 bases; unmatched bases: 3. Germline CDR1 reads SGHTS; CDR2 reads YDEGEE. CDR3 length: 14 residues. The CDR3 DNA is TGTGCCAGCAGCCGGACAGGGCTTAATGAAAAACTGTTTTTT. Translating gives CASSRTGLNEKLFF.

The genes are TRBV7-3 and TRBJ2-7; TRBD1 matches at 12 bases. The germline V gene has CDR1 SGHTA and CDR2 FQGTGA. The junction had 10 bases not matched to a gene; V was cut back by 1 base and J by 3 bases. This CDR3 is built from 18 residues. CDR3 amino acids: CASSLRGQGAVIIYEQYV. DNA of the CDR3: TGTGCCAGCAGCTTAAGGGGACAGGGGGCAGTCATTATCTACGAGCAGTACGTC.

This clone was seen just once. The V call is TRBV10-3, the J call TRBJ2-1, with D possibly matching TRBD1 (6 bases). There are 15 residues in the CDR3. Between the trimmed V and J ends, which lost 3 bases and 9 bases, there was a span of 18 bases. The V gene's germline CDR1 is ENHRY and CDR2 SYGVKD. The CDR3 nucleotides are TGTGCCATCAGTGAAGAGGACAGCTGGCGTGGTGAGCAGTTCTTC. Translation: CAISEEDSWRGEQFF.

The rearrangement joins TRBV11-2 to TRBJ2-1, with 15 bases aligning to TRBD2. The V gene's germline CDR1 is SGHAT and CDR2 FQNNGV. The CDR3 covers 17 residues. J lost 4 bases, V lost 5 bases, and 6 bases had no gene match. In DNA form, the CDR3 reads TGTGCCAGCAGCGCCGGGACTAGCGGGGGGTGGTACAATGAGCAGTTCTTC. Translating it yields CASSAGTSGGWYNEQFF.

This clone was seen only once. The chain links TRBV2 to TRBJ2-1; TRBD2 matches 9 bases. CDR3 length: 15 residues. V dropped 7 bases and J dropped 2; count of bases not matched to a gene: 6. Looked up from germline, CDR1 is SNHLY and CDR2 is FYNNEI. CDR3 sequence reads: CASTLGTSPYNEQFF. In DNA, the CDR3 is TGTGCCAGCACCCTGGGGACTAGCCCCTACAATGAGCAGTTCTTC.

The chain is built from TRBV6-5 and TRBJ1-2, with 8 bases that match TRBD1. After removal of 2 bases from V and 8 bases from J, the junction contained 4 bases not matched to a gene. Per the germline V gene, CDR1 is MNHEY and CDR2 is SVGAGI. CDR3 length: 13 amino acids. The CDR3, as DNA: TGTGCCAGCAGTTACGGTCAGGGGGCCGGCTACACCTTC. Translated, it gives CASSYGQGAGYTF.

The CDR3: CASSFAGAGYNEQFF. The CDR3 DNA is TGTGCCAGCAGCTTTGCGGGGGCCGGCTACAATGAGCAGTTCTTC. V usage is TRBV7-3 and J usage is TRBJ2-1; tentatively, D is TRBD2 (7 bases). Germline CDR1 and CDR2: SGHTA and FQGTGA. The CDR3 has 15 residues. V lost 3 bases and J lost 3, with 12 bases in between.

This rearrangement joins TRBV28 to TRBJ1-4; 8 bases are a match to TRBD1. This CDR3 is 16 amino acids long. With 5 bases clipped from V and 8 bases from J, the junction kept 13 bases outside the gene matches. Per germline, CDR1 MDHEN and CDR2 SYDVKM. The CDR3 is CASSPRKTGAEEKLFF. The CDR3 nucleotides read TGTGCCAGCAGTCCTCGAAAGACAGGGGCGGAGGAAAAACTGTTTTTT.

The rearrangement uses TRBV6-4 and TRBJ2-1; weak D call: TRBD1 (5 bases). The CDR3 is 13 amino acids. Trimming removed 3 bases at V and 5 bases at J, with 8 bases between. Germline CDR1 is MRHNA and CDR2 is SNTAGT. The CDR3 bases are TGTGCCAGCAGTGAACAGGCTAACAATGAGCAGTTCTTC. Its protein product is CASSEQANNEQFF.

This sequence joins TRBV9 and TRBJ1-1; TRBD1 matches 8 bases. The CDR3 is made up of 17 amino acids. V trimming: 0 bases; J trimming: 1 base; junction bases outside the gene matches: 8. Germline CDR1 and CDR2: SGDLS and YYNGEE. The CDR3 sequence is CASSVGPGGGKNTEAFF. CDR3 in DNA: TGTGCCAGCAGCGTAGGTCCAGGGGGCGGCAAGAACACTGAAGCTTTCTTT.

The rearrangement uses TRBV2 and TRBJ1-5; 9 positions match TRBD1. With 5 bases clipped from V and 2 bases from J, the junction kept 13 bases outside the gene matches. CDR1 and CDR2 (germline): SNHLY, FYNNEI. The CDR3 has 18 residues. DNA for the CDR3: TGTGCCAGCAGTCCCGAAGGACAGGGGCTTGGGCGCAATCAGCCCCAGCATTTT. Translating it yields CASSPEGQGLGRNQPQHF. Complete variable domain (other parts from reference TRBV2 and TRBJ1-5): EPEVTQTPSHQVTQMGQEVILRCVPISNHLYFYWYRQILGQKVEFLVSFYNNEISEKSEIFDDQFSVERPDGSNFTLKIRSTKLEDSAMYFCASSPEGQGLGRNQPQHFGDGTRLSIL.

V usage is TRBV2 and J usage is TRBJ2-7, with a weak D call TRBD2 (5 bases). There are 13 residues in the CDR3. V was shortened by 6 bases and J by 0 bases, with 9 bases between the two germline ends. Germline assignment: CDR1 SNHLY and CDR2 FYNNEI. CDR3 DNA: TGTGCCAGCAGATCGGGGAGCTCCTACGAGCAGTACTTC. This codes for CASRSGSSYEQYF. The whole variable domain, remainder taken from reference TRBV2 and TRBJ2-7, is EPEVTQTPSHQVTQMGQEVILRCVPISNHLYFYWYRQILGQKVEFLVSFYNNEISEKSEIFDDQFSVERPDGSNFTLKIRSTKLEDSAMYFCASRSGSSYEQYFGPGTRLTVT.

The CDR3 region is CASSEGQLYEQYV. As DNA, the CDR3 is TGTGCCAGCAGTGAGGGACAGCTCTACGAGCAGTACGTC. The rearrangement links TRBV2 to TRBJ2-7; TRBD1 matches at 7 bases. CDR3 size: 13 residues. V lost 3 bases and J lost 3; bases outside the gene matches: 2. The germline gives CDR1 SNHLY, CDR2 FYNNEI.

The chain has TRBV5-8 and TRBJ2-3; 8 bases align to TRBD2. V was pared by 2 bases and J by 0 bases, with 5 bases of the junction left unmatched. CDR3 length: 16 amino acids. The germline CDR1 and CDR2 sequences are SGHTS and YDEGEE. The CDR3 loop reads CASSLGLAASTDTQYF. In nucleotides, the CDR3 is TGTGCCAGCAGCTTAGGACTAGCAGCTAGCACAGATACGCAGTATTTT.

The chain employs TRBV7-8 and TRBJ2-7, with D uncertain. Germline assignment: CDR1 SGHVS and CDR2 FQNEAQ. V was clipped by 2 bases and J by 2 bases, with 16 bases between them. This CDR3 is 16 amino acids long. The CDR3 region is CASSLTGALATYEQYF. CDR3 bases: TGTGCCAGCAGCTTAACCGGAGCCCTTGCCACCTACGAGCAGTACTTC.

The chain uses TRBV7-2 and TRBJ1-5, with 8 bases fitting TRBD1. Germline CDR1 and CDR2: SGHTA and FQGNSA. The trim removed 1 base at V and 4 bases at J, leaving 3 bases unmatched. The CDR3 is 15 residues long. The chain's CDR3 is CASSLVRTGNQPQHF. The CDR3 nucleotides read TGTGCCAGCAGCTTAGTAAGGACAGGGAATCAGCCCCAGCATTTT.

The chain has TRBV15 and TRBJ1-1; the D gene is possibly TRBD1 (6 bases). Deletions cut 2 bases from V and 7 bases from J, with 11 bases between. The CDR3 is 13 residues long. Germline assignment: CDR1 LNHNV and CDR2 YYDKDF (reference sequence). The CDR3 coding sequence is TGTGCCACCAGCAGATCCACAGGGATTGAAGCTTTCTTT. Protein product: CATSRSTGIEAFF.

A few counts support this clone. The genes are TRBV10-3 and TRBJ1-3; 8 nucleotides agree with TRBD1. The CDR3 loop spans 17 amino acids. The V segment lost 10 bases and the J segment 0 bases; nucleotides outside the gene matches: 14. CDR1 ENHRY and CDR2 SYGVKD come from the germline V gene. In DNA form, the CDR3 reads TGTGCCACCAGACAGGGGAGAATATCGAACTCTGGAAACACCATATATTTT. Amino acid sequence: CATRQGRISNSGNTIYF.

CDR3 bases: TGTGCCAGCAGTTGGCCTAGCGGGGGGGCTGGCTATGAGCAGTTCTTC. As protein: CASSWPSGGAGYEQFF. This chain uses TRBV2 with TRBJ2-1, with 12 bases aligning to TRBD2. The CDR3 spans 16 residues. CDR1 and CDR2 (germline): SNHLY, FYNNEI. V was clipped by 5 bases and J by 8 bases; unmatched bases: 10.

The chain employs TRBV9 and TRBJ1-1; 8 positions agree with TRBD1. The CDR3 loop spans 16 amino acids. Trimming at V came to 0 bases and at J to 5 bases, leaving 9 bases not matched to a gene. Germline CDR1 and CDR2: SGDLS and YYNGEE. The CDR3, as DNA: TGTGCCAGCAGCGTAGCTTCTGGACAGGGACGTACTGAAGCTTTCTTT. Protein product: CASSVASGQGRTEAFF.

This chain uses TRBV6-1 with TRBJ1-1; 7 bases fit TRBD1. The CDR3 loop spans 14 amino acids. Unmatched junction bases numbered 5, after V lost 6 bases and J lost 1 base. The V gene's germline CDR1 is MNHNS and CDR2 SASEGT. DNA for the CDR3: TGTGCCAGCAGCTTAGGGACAGCGAACACTGAAGCTTTCTTT. The encoded protein is CASSLGTANTEAFF.

The chain recombines TRBV29-1 with TRBJ2-7; possible D gene TRBD1, 6 bases. This CDR3 has 13 amino acids. Germline assignment: CDR1 SQVTM and CDR2 ANQGSEA. Trimming shortened V by 2 bases and J by 4 bases, and 12 bases separated the two germline ends. The CDR3 region has the DNA TGCAGCGTTGAACGCAGGGGAAGTTACGAGCAGTACTTC. It encodes CSVERRGSYEQYF.

The chain joins TRBV18 to TRBJ2-2; 12 bases line up with TRBD1. Germline trimming cut 10 bases from V and 6 bases from J; bases unmatched to any gene: 15. The CDR3 length is 17 residues. The germline CDR1 and CDR2 sequences are KGHSH and LQKENI. The CDR3 protein is CATPPGTGGSLAGELFF. In DNA form, the CDR3 reads TGTGCCACCCCCCCCGGGACAGGGGGCTCCTTGGCCGGGGAGCTGTTTTTT.